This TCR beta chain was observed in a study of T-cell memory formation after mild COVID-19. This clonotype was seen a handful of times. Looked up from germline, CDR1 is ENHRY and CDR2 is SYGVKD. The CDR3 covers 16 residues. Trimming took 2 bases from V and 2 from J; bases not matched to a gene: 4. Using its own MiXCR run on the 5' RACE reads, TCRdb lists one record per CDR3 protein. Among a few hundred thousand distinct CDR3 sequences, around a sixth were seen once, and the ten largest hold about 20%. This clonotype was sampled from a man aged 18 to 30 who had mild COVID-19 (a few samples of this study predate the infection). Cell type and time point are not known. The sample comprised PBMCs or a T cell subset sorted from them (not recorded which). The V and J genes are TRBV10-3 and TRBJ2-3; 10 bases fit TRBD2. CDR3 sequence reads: CAISEPSGGVTDTQYF. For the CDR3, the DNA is TGTGCCATCAGTGAGCCAAGCGGGGGGGTCACAGATACGCAGTATTTT.